The entry below describes one TCR beta chain. This clonotype was detected many times. Its antigen has not been determined. Base qualities are not at hand, and no much larger clone is one base apart. Library preparation was by 5' RACE. Sequencing relied on an Illumina HiSeq 2000. Template switching introduced a universal primer binding site; the final cDNA contained a unique molecular identifier, enabling accurate counting of TCR cDNA molecules. Specific primers in the conserved constant-segment region were used to synthesize first-strand cDNA for TCR alpha and beta chains. To control for contamination, every cDNA library was double barcoded, receiving both a SMART-Mk sample barcode and Illumina barcodes. TruSeq adapter sequences along with Illumina sample barcodes were introduced in two successive PCR steps. The TCR alpha and beta cDNA libraries were sequenced on the Illumina HiSeq platform using custom primers. As for how the authors treated the data: MiGEC was used to process raw reads and extract unique molecular identifiers, and MiXCR was used to find CDR3 positions. For each individual, recombination models were inferred using an EM algorithm with the repgenHMM and IGoR tools. The analysis of shared clonotypes was done with the tcR package in R, with sharing normalized by the product of cloneset sizes. To study raw recombination free of thymic and clonal selection effects, out-of-frame nonproductive sequences were analyzed. Starting from the raw public reads, TCRdb applied fastp trimming at Q25, assembled clones with MiXCR and retained in-frame beta chains. Rows are unified per CDR3 protein, each entry keeping the most common DNA and genes. The V and J calls reflect TCRdb's pipeline rather than the authors' work. In all, the sample holds around 240,000 distinct CDR3 sequences, and roughly 7% of those were seen once. The ten largest clones capture more than 3% of the sample.

All donors were healthy Caucasians. Three pairs of female monozygotic twins, all aged 18 to 29 years, were included in the twin cohort. Miltenyi CD45RO+ enrichment and human naive T-cell isolation kits were used to isolate memory (CD45RO+) and naive T cells from PBMC. V is pruned by 6 bases and J by 2 bases, leaving 7 bases of the junction without a gene match. CDR1 and CDR2, looked up from the germline V gene (reference sequence), are DFQATT and SNEGSKA. The CDR3 covers 14 residues, taking in both the cysteine and the phenylalanine. Only the CDR3 part of the read is kept: 42 bases, read in frame from the first base. The sample comes from a study of identical twins (dated by TCRdb to about 2016). Describing the broader study: To test whether fetal clonotypes persist, the study used deep sequencing on TCR alpha and beta repertoires from monozygotic twins, unrelated adults of various ages, and cord blood. To rule out contamination, replicate twin experiments were performed at different times with different library preparation protocols.

Results the study describes overall, beyond this receptor: A weaker excess of twin sharing was found in beta out-of-frame sequences because the signal-to-noise ratio was lowered by fewer shared sequences. Because the same donors could not be followed over many years, conclusions were based on cross-sectional statistical analysis. Abundant cord blood beta clonotypes carried fewer insertions; young adult naive repertoires showed a weaker similar trend, while memory repertoires showed none. In monozygotic twins, out-of-frame TCR alpha sharing was systematically underestimated by recombination models, although the models agreed with sharing between unrelated individuals. Compared with coincidental sharing between unrelated individuals, out-of-frame TCR alpha sequences shared between twins showed an excess of sequences with low generation probability. Zero-insertion analyses could be partly confounded by invariant T cells such as MAIT and iNKT, though diverse VJ usage argued against such confounding for most clonotypes.

These data also featured in a second study, about yellow fever vaccine responses in identical twins. As that second study puts it: The T cell response to vaccination in identical twins was reported by the authors to appear partly convergent and partly personalized. The study precisely tracked vaccine-responding T cell clones in identical twins.

This receptor was taken from a woman younger than 35 in good health. In this chain, TRBV20-1 is recombined with TRBJ2-3, with 8 bases in between that match TRBD2. Sequences were obtained from memory (CD45RO+) T cells sorted from blood. In the paper's terms, the cell subset or site label means: CD45RO+ enriched T cells. The nucleotide sequence is given as TGCAGTGCCATGACTAGCGTGATCACAGATACGCAGTATTTT. It is translated as CSAMTSVITDTQYF.